Listed below are T cell receptor beta chains from one sample, sequenced in a study of ipilimumab plus nivolumab after autologous stem cell transplantation. The protocol was immunoSEQ multiplex PCR, while the TCRdb copy is restricted to in-frame clones and leaves out a portion. The table records 35,000 to 50,000 clones, about 88% of them present only once. This material consisted of PBMCs, taken in a trial of ipilimumab plus nivolumab as post-transplant consolidation. The receptors were gathered from a male donor with multiple myeloma. CDR3s include the opening cysteine and the closing phenylalanine or tryptophan. Each record gives: D gene, V gene, clone size, J gene, CDR3 protein, CDR3 DNA. The D gene is left open where the match is weak. Not all rows give a size; the values are once, few, many and, for expanded clones, a class.

>NA|TRBV29-1|NA|TRBJ2-1
CSAGLRYNEQFF
TGCAGCGCCGGCCTACGCTACAATGAGCAGTTCTTC
>TRBD2|TRBV30|NA|TRBJ2-3
CAWGASGGNTQYF
TGTGCCTGGGGGGCCAGCGGGGGAAATACGCAGTATTTT
>NA|TRBV11-3|NA|TRBJ1-5
CASSPISRRQPQHF
TGTGCCAGCAGCCCCATATCTCGTAGACAGCCCCAGCATTTT
>NA|TRBV19|NA|TRBJ1-4
CASSPSTGYNEKLFF
TGTGCCAGTAGTCCCTCCACAGGGTATAATGAAAAACTGTTTTTT
>NA|TRBV9|once|TRBJ1-1
CASSVGPSNTEAFF
TGTGCCAGCAGCGTAGGTCCCAGCAACACTGAAGCTTTCTTT
>NA|TRBV10-3|NA|TRBJ2-7
CAIGGQGRNEQYF
TGTGCCATCGGAGGGCAGGGACGGAACGAGCAGTACTTC
>NA|TRBV6-1|NA|TRBJ1-2
CATVPIQNVYGYTF
TGTGCCACCGTGCCGATACAAAACGTTTATGGCTACACCTTC
>NA|TRBV30|once|TRBJ2-7
CALRTDNYEQYF
TGTGCCTTACGAACAGATAACTACGAGCAGTACTTC
>NA|TRBV5-5|NA|TRBJ2-6
CASSLIGSGANVLTF
TGTGCCAGCAGCTTGATCGGCTCTGGGGCCAACGTCCTGACTTTC
>TRBD2|TRBV9|NA|TRBJ2-3
CASSAPPRGDPGTSGWIRTDTQYF
TGTGCCAGCAGCGCCCCCCCCCGGGGAGATCCCGGGACTAGCGGATGGATTCGTACAGATACGCAGTATTTT
>NA|TRBV6-5|NA|TRBJ1-2
CASSHDRGASYGYTF
TGTGCCAGCAGCCATGATCGGGGGGCCAGCTATGGCTACACCTTC
>NA|TRBV7-6|NA|TRBJ2-1
CASSLANYEQFF
TGTGCCAGCAGCTTAGCGAATTATGAGCAGTTCTTC
>NA|TRBV15|once|TRBJ2-7
CATSRDQSSYEQYF
TGTGCCACCAGCAGAGACCAAAGCTCCTACGAGCAGTACTTC
>TRBD1|TRBV18|once|TRBJ1-5
CASSVTGAGSNQPQHF
TGTGCCAGCTCAGTTACAGGGGCCGGGAGCAATCAGCCCCAGCATTTT
>TRBD2|TRBV28|once|TRBJ2-7
CASSLISGSEEQYF
TGTGCCAGCAGTCTCATTAGCGGGAGCGAAGAGCAGTACTTC
>TRBD1|TRBV27|NA|TRBJ2-7
CASSPRDRGREQYF
TGTGCCAGCAGTCCCCGGGACAGGGGGCGCGAGCAGTACTTC
>TRBD2|TRBV30|NA|TRBJ2-1
CAWLAGDEQFF
TGTGCCTGGTTAGCGGGAGATGAGCAGTTCTTC
>TRBD2|TRBV18|once|TRBJ2-1
CASSPRSGSYNEQFF
TGTGCCAGCTCACCACGAAGCGGGAGTTACAATGAGCAGTTCTTC
>NA|TRBV10-1|NA|TRBJ1-2
CASSAGQNYGYTF
TGCGCCAGCAGTGCCGGACAGAACTATGGCTACACCTTC
>NA|TRBV5-1|NA|TRBJ2-2
CASSWFQAGTGELFF
TGCGCCAGCAGCTGGTTCCAGGCCGGGACCGGGGAGCTGTTTTTT
>TRBD2|TRBV7-6|NA|TRBJ2-1
CASRVGTSGDYNEQFF
TGTGCCAGCAGGGTCGGGACTAGCGGAGATTACAATGAGCAGTTCTTC
>NA|TRBV6-4|NA|TRBJ1-1
CASRQMVSFEAFF
TGTGCCAGCAGGCAAATGGTCTCCTTTGAGGCTTTCTTT
>NA|TRBV19|NA|TRBJ2-1
CASSISVMFVRNGNEQFF
TGTGCCAGTAGTATCTCTGTGATGTTCGTTAGAAATGGGAATGAGCAGTTCTTC
>NA|TRBV6-1|NA|TRBJ2-2
CASSENRVAGELFF
TGTGCCAGCAGTGAAAACAGGGTGGCCGGGGAGCTGTTTTTT
>NA|TRBV19|NA|TRBJ2-2
CATALITSGGELFF
TGTGCCACCGCACTCATTACTTCGGGGGGGGAGCTGTTTTTT
>NA|TRBV30|NA|TRBJ1-5
CAWSVRRTTNQPQHF
TGTGCCTGGAGTGTACGCAGGACCACCAATCAGCCCCAGCATTTT
>TRBD2|TRBV9|NA|TRBJ2-7
CASSVDALAAYEQYF
TGTGCCAGCAGCGTAGACGCACTAGCGGCATACGAGCAGTACTTC
>NA|TRBV6-5|NA|TRBJ1-1
CASSYTENTEAFF
TGTGCCAGCAGTTACACGGAAAACACTGAAGCTTTCTTT
>TRBD2|TRBV5-1|NA|TRBJ2-5
CASSLAASGGFETQYF
TGCGCCAGCAGCTTGGCTGCTAGCGGGGGGTTTGAGACCCAGTACTTC
>NA|TRBV19|once|TRBJ1-5
CASSIYRSNQPQHF
TGTGCCAGTAGTATTTACAGAAGCAATCAGCCCCAGCATTTT
>NA|TRBV11-3|once|TRBJ2-1
CASSLDSSYNEQFF
TGTGCCAGCAGCTTAGACAGCTCCTACAATGAGCAGTTCTTC
>NA|TRBV10-3|NA|TRBJ2-6
CAISEWARVNSGANVLTF
TGTGCCATCAGTGAGTGGGCCAGGGTCAACTCTGGGGCCAACGTCCTGACTTTC
>NA|TRBV7-2|NA|TRBJ1-4
CASSEGQLNEKLFF
TGTGCCAGCAGCGAAGGACAGCTTAATGAAAAACTGTTTTTT